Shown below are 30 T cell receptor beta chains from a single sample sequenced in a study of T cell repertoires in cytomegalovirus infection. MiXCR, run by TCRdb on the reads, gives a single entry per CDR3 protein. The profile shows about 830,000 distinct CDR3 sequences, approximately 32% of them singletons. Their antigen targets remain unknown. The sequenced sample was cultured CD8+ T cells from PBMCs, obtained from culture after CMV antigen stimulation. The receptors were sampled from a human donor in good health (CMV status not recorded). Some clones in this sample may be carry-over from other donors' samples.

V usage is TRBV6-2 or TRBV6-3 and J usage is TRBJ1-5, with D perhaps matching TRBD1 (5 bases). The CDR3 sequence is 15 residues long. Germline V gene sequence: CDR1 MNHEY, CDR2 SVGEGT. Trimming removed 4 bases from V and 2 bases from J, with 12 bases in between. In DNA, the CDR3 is TGTGCCAGCAGTTGGCGGGACTCGGGCAATCAGCCCCAGCATTTT. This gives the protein CASSWRDSGNQPQHF.

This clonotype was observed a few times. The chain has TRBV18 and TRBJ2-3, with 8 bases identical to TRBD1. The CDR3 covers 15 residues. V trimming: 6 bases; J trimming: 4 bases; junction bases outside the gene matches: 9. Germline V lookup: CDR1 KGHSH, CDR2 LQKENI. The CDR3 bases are TGTGCCAGCTCTCGGACAGGGTTGCGCGCAGATACGCAGTATTTT. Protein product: CASSRTGLRADTQYF.

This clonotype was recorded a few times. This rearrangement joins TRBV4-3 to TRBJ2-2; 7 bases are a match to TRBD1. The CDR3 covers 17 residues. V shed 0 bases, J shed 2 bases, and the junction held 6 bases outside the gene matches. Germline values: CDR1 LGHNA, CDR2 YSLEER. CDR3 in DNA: TGCGCCAGCAGCCAAGAAAGGCGGACAGGCAACACCGGGGAGCTGTTTTTT. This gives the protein CASSQERRTGNTGELFF.

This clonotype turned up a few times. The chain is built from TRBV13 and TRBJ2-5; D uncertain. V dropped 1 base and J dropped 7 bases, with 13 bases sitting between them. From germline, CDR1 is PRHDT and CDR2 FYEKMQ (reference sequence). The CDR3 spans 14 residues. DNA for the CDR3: TGTGCCAGCAGCTTAGAGGCGGAACCCAGGACCCAGTACTTC. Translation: CASSLEAEPRTQYF.

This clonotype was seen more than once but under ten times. This chain's CDR3 is CASSTDLGSGGNTIYF. The DNA for the CDR3 is TGTGCCAGCAGCACAGATTTGGGTTCCGGTGGAAACACCATATATTTT. This chain joins TRBV7-2 and TRBJ1-3; no definite D call. Germline V gene sequence: CDR1 SGHTA, CDR2 FQGNSA. The CDR3 extends over 16 amino acids. Trimming pared 5 bases from V and 3 bases from J, leaving 17 bases between. The full variable domain, completed using reference TRBV7-2 and TRBJ1-3, is GAGVSQSPSNKVTEKGKDVELRCDPISGHTALYWYRQSLGQGLEFLIYFQGNSAPDKSGLPSDRFSAERTGGSVSTLTIQRTQQEDSAVYLCASSTDLGSGGNTIYFGEGSWLTVV.

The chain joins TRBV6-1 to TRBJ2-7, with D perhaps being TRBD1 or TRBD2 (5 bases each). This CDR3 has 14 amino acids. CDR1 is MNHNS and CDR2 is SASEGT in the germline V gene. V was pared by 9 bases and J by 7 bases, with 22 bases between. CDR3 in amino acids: CARWGRRHPGEQYV. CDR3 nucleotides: TGTGCCAGATGGGGACGGAGGCACCCTGGGGAGCAGTACGTC.

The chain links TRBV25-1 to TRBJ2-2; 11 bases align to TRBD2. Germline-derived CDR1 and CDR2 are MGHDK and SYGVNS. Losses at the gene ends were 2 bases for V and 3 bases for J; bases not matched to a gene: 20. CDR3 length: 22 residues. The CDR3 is CASSEPPPRLAGGRNYTGELFF. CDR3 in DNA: TGTGCCAGCAGTGAACCCCCCCCTAGGCTAGCGGGGGGTAGAAATTACACCGGGGAGCTGTTTTTT.

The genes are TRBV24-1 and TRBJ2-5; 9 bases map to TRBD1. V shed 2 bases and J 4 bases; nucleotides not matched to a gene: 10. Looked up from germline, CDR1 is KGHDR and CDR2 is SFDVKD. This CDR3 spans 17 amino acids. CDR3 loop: CATSDSTDRGTIETQYF. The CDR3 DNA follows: TGTGCCACCAGTGATTCGACCGACAGGGGGACGATAGAGACCCAGTACTTC.

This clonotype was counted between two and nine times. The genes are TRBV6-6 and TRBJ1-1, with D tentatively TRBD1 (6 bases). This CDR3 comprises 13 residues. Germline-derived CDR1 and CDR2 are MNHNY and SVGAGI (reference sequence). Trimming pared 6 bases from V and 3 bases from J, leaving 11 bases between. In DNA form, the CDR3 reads TGTGCCAGCAGCGCGGACAGATACACTGAAGCTTTCTTT. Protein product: CASSADRYTEAFF.

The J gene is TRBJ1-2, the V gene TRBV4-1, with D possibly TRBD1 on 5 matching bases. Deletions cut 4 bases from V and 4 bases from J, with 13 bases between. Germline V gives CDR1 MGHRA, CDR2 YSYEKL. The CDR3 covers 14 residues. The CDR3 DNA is TGCGCCAGCAGCCCCCCGGGGGAGGGCTATGGCTACACCTTC. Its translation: CASSPPGEGYGYTF.

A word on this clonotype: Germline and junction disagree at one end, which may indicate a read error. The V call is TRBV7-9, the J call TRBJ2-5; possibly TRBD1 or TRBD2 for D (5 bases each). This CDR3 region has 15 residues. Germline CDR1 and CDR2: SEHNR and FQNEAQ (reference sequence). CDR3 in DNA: TGTGTCAGCAGCCAGGGTCCGGGGCGACAAGAGACCCAGTACTTC. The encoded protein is CVSSQGPGRQETQYF.

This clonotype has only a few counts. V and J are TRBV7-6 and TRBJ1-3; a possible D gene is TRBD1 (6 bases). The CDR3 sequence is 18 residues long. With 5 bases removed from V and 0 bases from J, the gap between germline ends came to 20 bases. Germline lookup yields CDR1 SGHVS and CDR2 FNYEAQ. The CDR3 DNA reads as TGTGCCAGCAGCCAGGGACATCTGGGGGTTCTCTCTGGAAACACCATATATTTT. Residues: CASSQGHLGVLSGNTIYF.

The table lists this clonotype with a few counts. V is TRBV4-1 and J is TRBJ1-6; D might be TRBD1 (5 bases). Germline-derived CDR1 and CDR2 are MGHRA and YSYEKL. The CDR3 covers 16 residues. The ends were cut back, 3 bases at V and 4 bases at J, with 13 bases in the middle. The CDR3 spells CASSHSGGDYNSPLHF. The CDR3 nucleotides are TGCGCCAGCAGCCACTCGGGGGGGGATTATAATTCACCCCTCCACTTT.

CDR3: CASSLGGTRSNEQFF. The DNA of the CDR3 is TGTGCCAGCAGCTTGGGGGGAACTAGGTCCAATGAGCAGTTCTTC. The chain uses TRBV5-6 and TRBJ2-1; perhaps TRBD2 as D (5 bases). CDR1 is SGHDT and CDR2 is YYEEEE in the germline V gene. The CDR3 covers 15 residues. Trimming shortened V by 0 bases and J by 6 bases, and 13 bases separated the two germline ends.

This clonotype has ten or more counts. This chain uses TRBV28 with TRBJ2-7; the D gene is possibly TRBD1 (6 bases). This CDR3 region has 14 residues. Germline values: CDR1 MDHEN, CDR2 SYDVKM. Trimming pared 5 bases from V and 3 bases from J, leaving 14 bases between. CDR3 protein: CASSETGTYYEQYV. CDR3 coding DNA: TGTGCCAGCAGTGAAACAGGGACCTACTACGAGCAGTACGTC.

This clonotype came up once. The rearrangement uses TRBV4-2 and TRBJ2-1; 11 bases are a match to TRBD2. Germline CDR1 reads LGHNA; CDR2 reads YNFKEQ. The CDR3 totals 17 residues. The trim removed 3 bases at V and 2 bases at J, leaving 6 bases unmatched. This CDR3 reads CASSQILSGGAYNEQFF. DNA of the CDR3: TGTGCCAGCAGCCAGATCCTTAGCGGGGGGGCCTACAATGAGCAGTTCTTC.

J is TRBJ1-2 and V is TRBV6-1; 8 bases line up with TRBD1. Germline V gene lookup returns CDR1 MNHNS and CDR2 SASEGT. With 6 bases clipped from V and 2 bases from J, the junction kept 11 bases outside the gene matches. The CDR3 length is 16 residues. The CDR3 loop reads CASRAQGGNYNYGYTF. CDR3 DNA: TGTGCCAGCAGAGCACAGGGGGGGAACTACAACTATGGCTACACCTTC.

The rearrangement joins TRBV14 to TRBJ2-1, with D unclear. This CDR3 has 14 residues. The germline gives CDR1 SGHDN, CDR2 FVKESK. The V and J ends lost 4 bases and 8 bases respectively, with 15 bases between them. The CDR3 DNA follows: TGTGCCAGCAGCCCCTTTAGAGTTAGAGATGAGCAGTTCTTC. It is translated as CASSPFRVRDEQFF.

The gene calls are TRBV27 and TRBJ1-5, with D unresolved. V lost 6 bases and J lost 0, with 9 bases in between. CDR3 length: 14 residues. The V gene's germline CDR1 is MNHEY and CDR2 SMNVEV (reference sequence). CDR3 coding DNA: TGTGCCAGCAGGTCAGATAATAGCAATCAGCCCCAGCATTTT. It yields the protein CASRSDNSNQPQHF.

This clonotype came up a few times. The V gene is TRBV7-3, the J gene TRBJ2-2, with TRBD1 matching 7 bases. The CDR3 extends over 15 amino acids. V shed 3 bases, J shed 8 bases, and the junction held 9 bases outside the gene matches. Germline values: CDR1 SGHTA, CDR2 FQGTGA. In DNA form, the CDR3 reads TGTGCCAGCAGCTTTGAAGGGGGCTTTTTGGGGGAGCTGTTTTTT. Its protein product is CASSFEGGFLGELFF.

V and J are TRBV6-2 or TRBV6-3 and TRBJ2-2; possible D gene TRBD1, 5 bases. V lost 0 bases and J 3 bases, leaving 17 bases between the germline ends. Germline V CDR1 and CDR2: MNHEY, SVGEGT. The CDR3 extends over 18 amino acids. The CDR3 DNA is TGTGCCAGCAGTTACTCCCCAGGGTCATACGTGGACACCGGGGAGCTGTTTTTT. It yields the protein CASSYSPGSYVDTGELFF.

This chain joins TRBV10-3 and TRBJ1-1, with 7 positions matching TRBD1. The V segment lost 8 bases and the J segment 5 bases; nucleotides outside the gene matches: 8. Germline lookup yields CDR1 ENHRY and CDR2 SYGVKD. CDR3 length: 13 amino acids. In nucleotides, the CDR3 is TGTGCCATCGGGGACAGCCCAAGGACTGAAGCTTTCTTT. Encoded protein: CAIGDSPRTEAFF.

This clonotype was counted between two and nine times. This CDR3 reads CATSGVGQYSYNEQFF. The DNA for the CDR3 is TGTGCCACCAGTGGCGTCGGACAGTACTCCTACAATGAGCAGTTCTTC. The genes are TRBV24-1 and TRBJ2-1; tentative D call: TRBD1 (6 bases). The CDR3 consists of 16 residues. Germline V gene sequence: CDR1 KGHDR, CDR2 SFDVKD. Trimming pared 5 bases from V and 0 bases from J, leaving 13 bases between.

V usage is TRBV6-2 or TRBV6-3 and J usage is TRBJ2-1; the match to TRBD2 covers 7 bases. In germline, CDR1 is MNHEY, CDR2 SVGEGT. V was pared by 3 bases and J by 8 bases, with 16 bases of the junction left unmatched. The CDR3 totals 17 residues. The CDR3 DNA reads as TGTGCCAGCAGTTATTTTCCGGGGGGTTATAGGTTGGATGAGCAGTTCTTC. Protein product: CASSYFPGGYRLDEQFF.

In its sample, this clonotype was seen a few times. The CDR3, as DNA: TGTGCCAGCAGCCGACTAGCGGGGGGCTACGAGCAGTACGTC. Its translation: CASSRLAGGYEQYV. The chain uses TRBV28 and TRBJ2-7; 13 bases map to TRBD2. The CDR3 spans 14 residues. J lost 3 bases, V lost 6 bases, and 2 bases had no gene match. The germline V gene has CDR1 MDHEN and CDR2 SYDVKM.

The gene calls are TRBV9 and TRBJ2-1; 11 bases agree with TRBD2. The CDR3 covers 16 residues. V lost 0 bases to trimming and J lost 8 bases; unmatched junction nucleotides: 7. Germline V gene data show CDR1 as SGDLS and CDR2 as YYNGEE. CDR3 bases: TGTGCCAGCAGCGTAGTGGCTAGCGGGGGGAGGGATGAGCAGTTCTTC. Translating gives CASSVVASGGRDEQFF.

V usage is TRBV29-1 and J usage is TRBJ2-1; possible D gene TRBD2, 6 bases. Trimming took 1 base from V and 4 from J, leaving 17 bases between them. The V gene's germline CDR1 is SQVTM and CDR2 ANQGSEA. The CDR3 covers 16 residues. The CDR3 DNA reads TGCAGCGTTGAAGGGGGGGATGGAATTTGGTACAATGAGCAGTTCTTC. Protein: CSVEGGDGIWYNEQFF.

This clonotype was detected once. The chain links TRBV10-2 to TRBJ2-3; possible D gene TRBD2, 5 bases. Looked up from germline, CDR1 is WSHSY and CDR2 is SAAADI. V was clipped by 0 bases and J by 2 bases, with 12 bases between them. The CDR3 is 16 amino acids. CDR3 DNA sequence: TGCGCCAGCAGTGAGTCGCGGACTCTTTACACAGATACGCAGTATTTT. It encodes CASSESRTLYTDTQYF.

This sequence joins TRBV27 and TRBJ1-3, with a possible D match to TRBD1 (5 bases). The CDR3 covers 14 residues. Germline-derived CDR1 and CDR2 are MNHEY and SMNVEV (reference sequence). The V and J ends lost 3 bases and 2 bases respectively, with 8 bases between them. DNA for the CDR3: TGTGCCAGCAGTTTGGGCAGGGCTGGAAACACCATATATTTT. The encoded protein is CASSLGRAGNTIYF.

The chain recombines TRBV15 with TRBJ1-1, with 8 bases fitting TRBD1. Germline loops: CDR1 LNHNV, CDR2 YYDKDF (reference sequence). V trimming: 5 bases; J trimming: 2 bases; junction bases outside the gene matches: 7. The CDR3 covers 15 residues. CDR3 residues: CATSRFGQGNTEAFF. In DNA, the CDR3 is TGTGCCACCAGCCGGTTCGGACAGGGAAACACTGAAGCTTTCTTT.